The rows below give T cell receptor beta chains drawn from one sample of a study of T cells after yellow fever vaccination. TCRdb used MiXCR to reprocess the 5' RACE reads, holding one entry per CDR3 protein. The sample contains some 220,000 distinct CDR3 sequences, 2.5% to 3.5% of which appear only once. The input for sequencing was CD4+ T cells sorted from PBMCs, taken 10 days after the yellow fever booster vaccination. These receptors all stem from a man between 18 and 35 years old who received the YFV17D yellow fever vaccine. The CDR3 runs from the conserved cysteine through the conserved F or W. Each record gives: D gene, V gene, J gene, clone size, CDR3 DNA, CDR3 protein. A D gene is named only where the DNA matches it firmly. The listing skips clone size in some rows; elsewhere it reads once, few, many or a size class.

D gene: .
V gene: TRBV5-6
J gene: TRBJ1-1
clone size: few
CDR3 DNA: TGTGCCAGCAGCACAAGGGAGGTTGCAGCTGAAGCTTTCTTT
CDR3 protein: CASSTREVAAEAFF

D gene: .
V gene: TRBV12-3/TRBV12-4
J gene: TRBJ2-5
clone size: many
CDR3 DNA: TGTGCCAGCAGTTTGAGCTCGGACTGGGGGCACGAGAACTTC
CDR3 protein: CASSLSSDWGHENF

D gene: TRBD1
V gene: TRBV7-9
J gene: TRBJ1-1
clone size: many
CDR3 DNA: TGTGCCAGCAGCCCCCAGGGGGGACCCACTGAAGCTTTCTTT
CDR3 protein: CASSPQGGPTEAFF

D gene: TRBD1
V gene: TRBV9
J gene: TRBJ2-1
clone size: .
CDR3 DNA: TGTGCCAGCAGCGTAACAGGACAGGGCTCCTACAATGAGCAGTTCTTC
CDR3 protein: CASSVTGQGSYNEQFF

D gene: .
V gene: TRBV9
J gene: TRBJ2-5
clone size: many
CDR3 DNA: TGTGCCAGCAGTGCGGGGTCTAGCTCCCTAGGGGCCCAGTACTTC
CDR3 protein: CASSAGSSSLGAQYF

D gene: .
V gene: TRBV6-2/TRBV6-3
J gene: TRBJ1-5
clone size: many
CDR3 DNA: TGTGCCAGCCGTCTCGGGTTATGGAGCAGTAGTCAGCCCCAGCATTTT
CDR3 protein: CASRLGLWSSSQPQHF

D gene: .
V gene: TRBV5-1
J gene: TRBJ2-5
clone size: many
CDR3 DNA: TGCGCCAGCAGCTCGACAGGTTTAGAGACCCAGTACTTC
CDR3 protein: CASSSTGLETQYF

D gene: .
V gene: TRBV7-3
J gene: TRBJ1-1
clone size: many
CDR3 DNA: TGTGCCAGCAGCCCCAACCCATTGAACACTGAAGCTTTCTTT
CDR3 protein: CASSPNPLNTEAFF

D gene: .
V gene: TRBV6-5
J gene: TRBJ1-1
clone size: few
CDR3 DNA: TGTGCCAGCTTCCCCCCCGGGGGGCACACTGAAGCTTTCTTT
CDR3 protein: CASFPPGGHTEAFF

D gene: TRBD1
V gene: TRBV7-8
J gene: TRBJ2-3
clone size: many
CDR3 DNA: TGTGCCAGCAGCCGGAGGGACAGGGGTATCACAGATACGCAGTATTTT
CDR3 protein: CASSRRDRGITDTQYF

D gene: .
V gene: TRBV4-3
J gene: TRBJ2-1
clone size: .
CDR3 DNA: TGCGCCAGCAGCCAAGATCCGGAGAGCTCCTACAATGAGCAGTTCTTC
CDR3 protein: CASSQDPESSYNEQFF

D gene: TRBD1
V gene: TRBV6-5
J gene: TRBJ1-1
clone size: .
CDR3 DNA: TGTGCCAGCTTCCAAAACAGGGGCACTGAAGCTTTCTTT
CDR3 protein: CASFQNRGTEAFF

D gene: .
V gene: TRBV5-1
J gene: TRBJ2-5
clone size: many
CDR3 DNA: TGCGCCAGCAGCTCCTATGTACAGGGTGGAGAGACCCAGTACTTC
CDR3 protein: CASSSYVQGGETQYF

D gene: TRBD2
V gene: TRBV7-9
J gene: TRBJ2-2
clone size: many
CDR3 DNA: TGTGCCAGCAGCTCCCGGCTAGCGGGGGGGCCCGGGGAGCTGTTTTTT
CDR3 protein: CASSSRLAGGPGELFF

D gene: TRBD1
V gene: TRBV12-3/TRBV12-4
J gene: TRBJ1-6
clone size: many
CDR3 DNA: TGTGCCAGCAGGCACGGACAGGAGAGAAATTCACCCCTCCACTTT
CDR3 protein: CASRHGQERNSPLHF

D gene: .
V gene: TRBV5-1
J gene: TRBJ2-1
clone size: many
CDR3 DNA: TGCGCCAGCAGCTCCCGGGGGCCGAGGAATGAGCAGTTCTTC
CDR3 protein: CASSSRGPRNEQFF

D gene: .
V gene: TRBV12-3/TRBV12-4
J gene: TRBJ2-3
clone size: .
CDR3 DNA: TGTGCCACCGGGGGATCCACAGATACGCAGTATTTT
CDR3 protein: CATGGSTDTQYF

D gene: .
V gene: TRBV5-1
J gene: TRBJ2-3
clone size: many
CDR3 DNA: TGCGCCAGCAGCTTGGGCAGGACGGGCGATACGCAGTATTTT
CDR3 protein: CASSLGRTGDTQYF

D gene: TRBD1
V gene: TRBV5-1
J gene: TRBJ1-4
clone size: many
CDR3 DNA: TGCGCCAGCAGCTCGAACTCCGGACAGGGCGGTGAAAAACTGTTTTTT
CDR3 protein: CASSSNSGQGGEKLFF

D gene: .
V gene: TRBV20-1
J gene: TRBJ2-3
clone size: .
CDR3 DNA: TGCAGTGCTAGACCCGGTGGACGCCGCGCAGATACGCAGTATTTT
CDR3 protein: CSARPGGRRADTQYF

D gene: .
V gene: TRBV20-1
J gene: TRBJ1-1
clone size: few
CDR3 DNA: TGCAGTGCTAAGGGCGGCGGGCAGGGTACTGAAGCTTTCTTT
CDR3 protein: CSAKGGGQGTEAFF

D gene: TRBD1
V gene: TRBV6-5
J gene: TRBJ1-1
clone size: many
CDR3 DNA: TGTGCCAGCAGTTACGGGCAGGGGGTCACTGAAGCTTTCTTT
CDR3 protein: CASSYGQGVTEAFF

D gene: .
V gene: TRBV4-3
J gene: TRBJ1-5
clone size: many
CDR3 DNA: TGCGCCAGCAGCCAAAGGGCTTATGTGGATCAGCCCCAGCATTTT
CDR3 protein: CASSQRAYVDQPQHF

D gene: .
V gene: TRBV3-1
J gene: TRBJ2-3
clone size: few
CDR3 DNA: TGTGCCAGCAGTCTCGGGACTCCAGATACGCAGTATTTT
CDR3 protein: CASSLGTPDTQYF

D gene: TRBD1
V gene: TRBV6-1
J gene: TRBJ1-5
clone size: few
CDR3 DNA: TGTGCCAGCAGTGGGACAGGGTCCTATCAGCCCCAGCATTTT
CDR3 protein: CASSGTGSYQPQHF

D gene: .
V gene: TRBV19
J gene: TRBJ1-2
clone size: few
CDR3 DNA: TGTGCCAGTAGTATGCCCGGGACATCTTTATATGGCTACACCTTC
CDR3 protein: CASSMPGTSLYGYTF

D gene: TRBD2
V gene: TRBV15
J gene: TRBJ2-1
clone size: many
CDR3 DNA: TGTGCCACCAGCAGGGGACTAGCGGGGGCATTCCCTTCTGGGGAGCAGTTCTTC
CDR3 protein: CATSRGLAGAFPSGEQFF

D gene: .
V gene: TRBV5-1
J gene: TRBJ1-5
clone size: few
CDR3 DNA: TGCGCCAGCAGCTTGGAACCCTCCCAGCCCCAGCATTTT
CDR3 protein: CASSLEPSQPQHF

D gene: .
V gene: TRBV12-3/TRBV12-4
J gene: TRBJ2-4
clone size: many
CDR3 DNA: TGTGCCAGCAGCCCCACGAGGGAAGGAGCCAAAAACATTCAGTACTTC
CDR3 protein: CASSPTREGAKNIQYF

D gene: .
V gene: TRBV5-1
J gene: TRBJ2-5
clone size: .
CDR3 DNA: TGCGCCAGCAAGGACGGCGGGGTGGAGACCCAGTACTTC
CDR3 protein: CASKDGGVETQYF

D gene: TRBD1
V gene: TRBV5-5
J gene: TRBJ1-2
clone size: many
CDR3 DNA: TGTGCCAGCAGCTTGGGCGGGACAGCGTTCTATGGCTACACCTTC
CDR3 protein: CASSLGGTAFYGYTF

D gene: .
V gene: TRBV2
J gene: TRBJ1-3
clone size: .
CDR3 DNA: TGTGCCAGCAGTGCGTGGCTCCGGTCTGACACCATATATTTT
CDR3 protein: CASSAWLRSDTIYF